The clone carrying this T cell receptor (beta chain) appeared once. The data were obtained in a study of blood T cell repertoires in COVID-19. Overall study: Specimens from acute and convalescent COVID-19 originated in the United States, Italy and Spain.

The CDR3 loop spans 14 amino acids. CDR1 is KGHSH, CDR2 LQKENI, per germline. J was trimmed by 7 bases and V by 2 bases; bases with no gene match: 5. Measured with immunoSEQ multiplex PCR; TCRdb has only the in-frame clones, and not every one. The repertoire holds some 210,000 clones, around four fifths seen once, with 2.5% to 3.5% in the top ten. This receptor was obtained from a man in his fifties or sixties with active or convalescent COVID-19. This chain joins TRBV18 and TRBJ1-5; 7 bases align to TRBD1. The sample comprised peripheral blood. CDR3 region: CASSPKQGRQPQHF. The CDR3, as DNA: TGTGCCAGCTCACCAAAACAGGGGCGACAGCCCCAGCATTTT.